This T cell receptor beta chain was identified in a study of control samples from healthy donors and cancer patients. Data came from immunoSEQ multiplex PCR; TCRdb stores just in-frame clones and leaves some out. The sample includes roughly 26,000 clones, approximately 85% of them seen just once. The CDR3 length is 11 residues. CDR1 is SNHLY and CDR2 is FYNNEI in the germline V gene. The V end lost 6 bases, the J end lost 3 bases, and 3 bases lay between the germline ends. The sample comprised PBMCs. This TCR derives from a man aged 55 to 70 with colorectal cancer. This rearrangement joins TRBV2 to TRBJ2-1; D gene unclear. DNA of the CDR3: TGTGCCAGCAGGTTCTACAATGAGCAGTTCTTC. It specifies CASRFYNEQFF.